These 28 T cell receptor beta chains were all obtained from the same sample, sequenced in a study of blood T cell repertoires in COVID-19. Measured with immunoSEQ multiplex PCR; TCRdb has only the in-frame clones, and not every one. The sample carries 150,000 or so clones, more than 65% recorded once. The sequencing sample was made of PBMCs or T cells enriched from blood (not recorded which). These receptors all come from a woman aged 35 to 49 with acute COVID-19.

In its sample, this clone was seen once. The chain is built from TRBV27 and TRBJ1-1, with TRBD1 identical over 10 bases. CDR1 is MNHEY and CDR2 is SMNVEV in the germline V gene (reference sequence). The J segment lost 4 bases and the V segment lost 6 bases, leaving 2 bases of the junction unmatched. This CDR3 is 13 amino acids long. CDR3 amino acids: CASRRDRGTEAFF. The CDR3 coding sequence is TGTGCCAGCAGACGGGACAGGGGCACTGAAGCTTTCTTT.

The V call is TRBV4-2, the J call TRBJ1-3; D is uncertain. The CDR3 length is 15 residues. Trimming left V 4 bases short and J 0 bases short, with 10 bases between. Per germline, CDR1 LGHNA and CDR2 YNFKEQ. CDR3 amino acids: CASSPGLISGNTIYF. As DNA, the CDR3 is TGTGCCAGCAGCCCAGGACTGATCTCTGGAAACACCATATATTTT.

The gene calls are TRBV5-1 and TRBJ1-1, with 10 bases aligning to TRBD1. The CDR3 totals 15 residues. With V trimmed by 5 bases and J by 4 bases, 8 bases remained unmatched. The germline V gene has CDR1 SGHRS and CDR2 YFSETQ. CDR3 in amino acids: CASRTGGAGGTEAFF. The CDR3 nucleotides read TGCGCCAGCAGGACAGGGGGCGCGGGAGGCACTGAAGCTTTCTTT.

The gene calls are TRBV3-1 (or the pseudogene TRBV3-2) and TRBJ2-1, with 7 bases that match TRBD2. V dropped 3 bases and J dropped 9; count of bases not matched to a gene: 8. This CDR3 is built from 14 residues. From germline, CDR1 is LGHDT and CDR2 YNNKEL (reference sequence). For the CDR3, the DNA is TGTGCCAGCAGCCAGGGCGGGAGCGCGGGTGAGCAGTTCTTC. As protein: CASSQGGSAGEQFF.

CDR3 loop: CAWSESGHHTDTQYF. CDR3 nucleotides: TGTGCCTGGAGTGAAAGCGGTCACCACACAGATACGCAGTATTTT. The chain combines TRBV30 with TRBJ2-3, with D maybe TRBD2 (5 bases). Germline V gene lookup returns CDR1 GTSNPN and CDR2 SVGIG (reference sequence). Trimming shortened V by 1 base and J by 2 bases, and 13 bases separated the two germline ends. CDR3 length: 15 amino acids.

V is TRBV11-3 and J is TRBJ2-4, with D unresolved. The CDR3 contains 12 residues. Trimming took 9 bases from V and 1 from J, leaving 7 bases between them. Germline V gene data show CDR1 as SGHNT and CDR2 as YENEEA. As DNA, the CDR3 is TGTGCCAGGCACGGGGCCAAAAACATTCAGTACTTC. Translation: CARHGAKNIQYF.

The chain has TRBV15 and TRBJ2-5; the match to TRBD1 covers 7 bases. The V segment lost 4 bases and the J segment 5 bases; nucleotides outside the gene matches: 7. The CDR3 contains 14 residues. Germline V gene lookup returns CDR1 LNHNV and CDR2 YYDKDF (reference sequence). The CDR3 loop is CATSTRGGSETQYF. The CDR3 DNA is TGTGCCACCAGCACCCGAGGGGGCAGCGAGACCCAGTACTTC.

This clone was detected only a few times. The chain employs TRBV7-2 and TRBJ2-3, with D maybe TRBD1 (6 bases). In germline, CDR1 is SGHTA, CDR2 FQGNSA. The CDR3 extends over 14 amino acids. The V and J ends lost 5 bases and 9 bases respectively, with 18 bases between them. This CDR3 reads CASSPRTAWGTQYF. DNA of the CDR3: TGTGCCAGCAGCCCACGGACAGCTTGGGGCACGCAGTATTTT. Full variable domain (remainder filled in from reference TRBV7-2 and TRBJ2-3): GAGVSQSPSNKVTEKGKDVELRCDPISGHTALYWYRQSLGQGLEFLIYFQGNSAPDKSGLPSDRFSAERTGGSVSTLTIQRTQQEDSAVYLCASSPRTAWGTQYFGPGTRLTVL.

CDR3 in amino acids: CASSPTGETGELFF. CDR3 bases: TGTGCCAGCAGTCCTACAGGGGAAACCGGGGAGCTGTTTTTT. The chain couples TRBV6-5 to TRBJ2-2; 7 bases map to TRBD1. Trimming took 5 bases from V and 5 from J; bases not matched to a gene: 5. The germline V gene encodes CDR1 MNHEY and CDR2 SVGAGI. The CDR3 is made up of 14 amino acids.

This sequence joins TRBV18 and TRBJ1-1, with TRBD1 matching 8 bases. Germline loops: CDR1 KGHSH, CDR2 LQKENI. With 0 bases clipped from V and 1 base from J, the junction kept 4 bases outside the gene matches. The CDR3 runs to 16 residues. The CDR3 DNA reads as TGTGCCAGCTCACCACCGTTTGGGACAGGGAACACTGAAGCTTTCTTT. Translated: CASSPPFGTGNTEAFF.

The rearrangement joins TRBV5-6 to TRBJ2-7; 8 bases match TRBD1. The length of the CDR3 is 15 residues. V shed 0 bases and J 3 bases; nucleotides not matched to a gene: 5. The germline CDR1 and CDR2 sequences are SGHDT and YYEEEE. The CDR3 here is CASSLAGQGHYEQYV. CDR3 coding DNA: TGTGCCAGCAGCTTGGCAGGACAGGGCCACTACGAGCAGTACGTC.

The CDR3 spells CASSLDGTSDTQYF. The CDR3 DNA is TGTGCCAGCAGCTTAGACGGGACTTCTGATACGCAGTATTTT. The chain uses TRBV7-2 and TRBJ2-3; maybe TRBD2 (6 bases). The CDR3 spans 14 residues. Germline loops: CDR1 SGHTA, CDR2 FQGNSA. The V end lost 1 base, the J end lost 6 bases, and 11 bases lay between the germline ends.

The chain uses TRBV3-1 (or the pseudogene TRBV3-2) and TRBJ1-3, with unresolved D. Germline loops: CDR1 LGHDT, CDR2 YNNKEL (reference sequence). V shed 1 base and J shed 5 bases, with 6 bases lying between them. The CDR3 runs to 13 residues. This CDR3 is CASSQGERNTIYF. For the CDR3, the DNA is TGTGCCAGCAGCCAAGGAGAAAGAAACACCATATATTTT.

This rearrangement joins TRBV10-3 to TRBJ1-1; weak D call: TRBD1 (6 bases). CDR1 ENHRY and CDR2 SYGVKD come from the germline V gene. The CDR3 is 15 amino acids. V lost 0 bases to trimming and J lost 4 bases, with 12 bases between them. CDR3 residues: CAISESARGTTEAFF. CDR3 bases: TGTGCCATCAGTGAGTCCGCGAGGGGGACCACTGAAGCTTTCTTT.

The chain combines TRBV18 with TRBJ2-7, with D uncertain. V was shortened by 2 bases and J by 0 bases, with 5 bases between the two germline ends. Looked up from germline, CDR1 is KGHSH and CDR2 is LQKENI. The CDR3 is 13 amino acids. CDR3 region: CASSPTSSYEQYF. The CDR3, as DNA: TGTGCCAGCTCACCAACCAGCTCCTACGAGCAGTACTTC. Complete variable domain (other parts from reference TRBV18 and TRBJ2-7): NAGVMQNPRHLVRRRGQEARLRCSPMKGHSHVYWYRQLPEEGLKFMVYLQKENIIDESGMPKERFSAEFPKEGPSILRIQQVVRGDSAAYFCASSPTSSYEQYFGPGTRLTVT.

CDR3 residues: CASSGPRAPETQYF. Here the CDR3 DNA reads TGTGCCAGTAGTGGGCCCAGGGCCCCGGAGACCCAGTACTTC. The rearrangement joins TRBV19 to TRBJ2-5; D possibly corresponds to TRBD1 (5 bases). V was pared by 5 bases and J by 5 bases, with 15 bases between. In germline, CDR1 is LNHDA, CDR2 SQIVND (reference sequence). This CDR3 region has 14 residues.

This chain links TRBV18 with TRBJ1-1; D is unresolved. Looked up from germline, CDR1 is KGHSH and CDR2 is LQKENI. Trimming cost V 2 bases and J 2 bases, with 18 bases left between them. The CDR3 consists of 17 residues. CDR3 loop: CASSPIPLTVPNTEAFF. Written as DNA, the CDR3 is TGTGCCAGCTCACCAATCCCACTCACCGTCCCTAACACTGAAGCTTTCTTT.

This clone showed up just a few times. The chain has TRBV7-8 and TRBJ1-2, with D hard to call. This CDR3 has 15 amino acids. Germline V gene lookup returns CDR1 SGHVS and CDR2 FQNEAQ. V was clipped by 5 bases and J by 7 bases, with 20 bases between them. The CDR3 loop is CASSPRTAFEGGYTF. CDR3 sequence (DNA): TGTGCCAGCAGCCCACGGACGGCATTTGAGGGTGGCTACACCTTC.

The CDR3 nucleotides are TGTGCCAGCAGTTACTCAAGTGGCCTTTCTTACACCTTC. This encodes CASSYSSGLSYTF. The chain couples TRBV6-5 to TRBJ1-2; D is unclear. The CDR3 sequence is 13 residues long. Germline assignment: CDR1 MNHEY and CDR2 SVGAGI. Trimming left V 0 bases short and J 11 bases short, with 13 bases between.

The chain links TRBV6-5 to TRBJ2-6; the D is unclear. The CDR3 spans 14 residues. V was trimmed by 5 bases and J by 0 bases, leaving 5 bases between them. Germline V gene sequence: CDR1 MNHEY, CDR2 SVGAGI. CDR3 nucleotides: TGTGCCAGCAGTACTGCCTCTGGGGCCAACGTCCTGACTTTC. Amino acids: CASSTASGANVLTF.

This chain connects TRBV20-1 to TRBJ2-1; 8 nucleotides agree with TRBD2. V lost 3 bases and J lost 8; bases outside the gene matches: 9. This CDR3 has 14 residues. The germline V gene has CDR1 DFQATT and CDR2 SNEGSKA (reference sequence). In DNA form, the CDR3 reads TGCAGTGCTAGTCGGGGACTAGGGGACGATGAGCAGTTCTTC. The encoded protein is CSASRGLGDDEQFF.

The table lists this clone with many counts. The chain carries TRBV5-5 and TRBJ2-2; TRBD1 matches 9 bases. The V segment lost 4 bases and the J segment 6 bases; nucleotides outside the gene matches: 13. Per the germline V gene, CDR1 is SGHKS and CDR2 is YYEKEE (reference sequence). The CDR3 totals 17 residues. The CDR3 protein is CASSIASGTGSAGELFF. The CDR3 nucleotides read TGTGCCAGCAGCATCGCGTCCGGGACAGGGTCCGCCGGGGAGCTGTTTTTT.

The chain recombines TRBV9 with TRBJ2-7; D is perhaps TRBD2 (6 bases). The CDR3 is 16 residues long. The germline V gene encodes CDR1 SGDLS and CDR2 YYNGEE. V lost 4 bases to trimming and J lost 5 bases, with 22 bases between them. CDR3 DNA: TGTGCCAGCAGCTCTCTCGGACCCACTAGCTTCGACGAGCAGTACGTC. It translates to CASSSLGPTSFDEQYV.

The rearrangement links TRBV5-1 to TRBJ2-3; TRBD2 matches at 12 bases. Trimming removed 0 bases from V and 6 bases from J; junction bases left unmatched: 2. Per the germline V gene, CDR1 is SGHRS and CDR2 is YFSETQ. The CDR3 contains 15 residues. The CDR3 coding sequence is TGCGCCAGCAGCTTGGCTAGCGGGAGGGTCGATACGCAGTATTTT. The encoded protein is CASSLASGRVDTQYF.

The CDR3 DNA reads as TGTGCCAGCAGTGTGGGCGCGGGAGGGCGTCGAGGAGAGACCCAGTACTTC. The encoded protein is CASSVGAGGRRGETQYF. This sequence joins TRBV2 and TRBJ2-5; 9 bases map to TRBD2. Unmatched junction bases numbered 13, after V lost 4 bases and J lost 4 bases. CDR3 length: 17 amino acids. Germline-derived CDR1 and CDR2 are SNHLY and FYNNEI.

The V call is TRBV9, the J call TRBJ2-1; maybe TRBD2 (6 bases). Germline V CDR1 and CDR2: SGDLS, YYNGEE. This CDR3 has 15 amino acids. V lost 4 bases and J lost 8, with 19 bases in between. For the CDR3, the DNA is TGTGCCAGCAGCCCAACCGGGACTTCGACCTATGAGCAGTTCTTC. Translated, it gives CASSPTGTSTYEQFF.

This chain uses TRBV3-1 (or the pseudogene TRBV3-2) with TRBJ1-2; TRBD1 matches 8 bases. The V and J ends lost 4 bases and 3 bases, in that order; junction bases with no gene match: 10. Germline CDR1 and CDR2: LGHDT and YNNKEL (reference sequence). There are 16 residues in the CDR3. CDR3 sequence reads: CASSPARDRRDYGYTF. The DNA for the CDR3 is TGTGCCAGCAGCCCAGCACGGGACAGGAGGGACTATGGCTACACCTTC.

DNA of the CDR3: TGTGCCAGCAGCTCTCCGACAGGTGGGAACTATGGCTACACCTTC. This codes for CASSSPTGGNYGYTF. This chain links TRBV5-4 with TRBJ1-2; possible D gene TRBD1, 6 bases. Trimming removed 3 bases at V and 2 bases at J, with 14 bases between. This CDR3 contains 15 residues. Germline V gene sequence: CDR1 SGHNT, CDR2 YYREEE (reference sequence).